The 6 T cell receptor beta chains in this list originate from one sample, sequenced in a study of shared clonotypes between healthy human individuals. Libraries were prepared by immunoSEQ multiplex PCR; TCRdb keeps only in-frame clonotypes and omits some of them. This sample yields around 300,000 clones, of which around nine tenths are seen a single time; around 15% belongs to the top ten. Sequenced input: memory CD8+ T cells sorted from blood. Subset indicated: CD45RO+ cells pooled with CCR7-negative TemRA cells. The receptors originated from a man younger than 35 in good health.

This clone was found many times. The CDR3 nucleotides are TGTGCCATCAGTGAGGGGAGCGCCCAAGAGACCCAGTACTTC. It yields the protein CAISEGSAQETQYF. The chain employs TRBV10-3 and TRBJ2-5; possible D gene TRBD2, 5 bases. This CDR3 is built from 14 residues. Germline CDR1 reads ENHRY; CDR2 reads SYGVKD. V was clipped by 2 bases and J by 1 base, with 8 bases between them.

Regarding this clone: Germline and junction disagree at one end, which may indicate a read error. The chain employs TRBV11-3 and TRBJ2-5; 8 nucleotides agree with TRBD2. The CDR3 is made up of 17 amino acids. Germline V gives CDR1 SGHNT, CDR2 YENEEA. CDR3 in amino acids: CASSLERGGLSQESQYF. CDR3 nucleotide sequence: TGTGCCAGCAGCTTAGAACGGGGGGGACTCTCCCAAGAGTCCCAGTACTTC.

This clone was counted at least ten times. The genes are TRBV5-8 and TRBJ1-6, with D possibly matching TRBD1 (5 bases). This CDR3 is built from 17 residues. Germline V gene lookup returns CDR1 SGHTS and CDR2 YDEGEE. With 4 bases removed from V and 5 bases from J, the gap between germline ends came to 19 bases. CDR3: CASSQAARGADNSPLHF. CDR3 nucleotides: TGTGCCAGCAGCCAGGCCGCGAGGGGAGCGGATAATTCACCCCTCCACTTT.

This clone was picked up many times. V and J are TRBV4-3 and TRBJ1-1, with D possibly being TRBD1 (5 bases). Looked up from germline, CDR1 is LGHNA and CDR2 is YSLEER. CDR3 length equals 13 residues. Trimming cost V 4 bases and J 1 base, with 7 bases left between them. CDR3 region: CASSPGGNTEAFF. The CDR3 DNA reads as TGCGCCAGCAGCCCGGGGGGGAACACTGAAGCTTTCTTT.

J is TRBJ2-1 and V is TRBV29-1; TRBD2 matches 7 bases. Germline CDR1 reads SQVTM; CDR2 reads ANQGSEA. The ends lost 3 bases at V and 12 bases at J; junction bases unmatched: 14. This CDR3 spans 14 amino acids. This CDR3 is CSVEREGEGFVQFF. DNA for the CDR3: TGCAGCGTTGAGAGGGAGGGCGAGGGGTTCGTGCAGTTCTTC.

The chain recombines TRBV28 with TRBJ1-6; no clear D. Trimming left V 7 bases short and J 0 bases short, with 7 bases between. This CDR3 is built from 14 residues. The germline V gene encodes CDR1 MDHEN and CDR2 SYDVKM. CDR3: CASTISSYNSPLHF. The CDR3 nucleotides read TGTGCCAGCACGATAAGCTCCTATAATTCACCCCTCCACTTT.